Listed below are T cell receptor beta chains from one sample, sequenced in a study of T cell changes during pregnancy in multiple sclerosis. Profiling relied on immunoSEQ multiplex PCR, and the TCRdb table lists in-frame clones only, not all of them. The table has tens of thousands of clones, 90% seen once; the top ten hold around 7%. This specimen consisted of CD8+ T cells from peripheral blood mononuclear cells, obtained in the third trimester of pregnancy. These receptors all stem from a female donor with multiple sclerosis, enrolled in a pregnancy study. The CDR3 runs from the conserved cysteine through the conserved F or W. The D gene is left open where the match is weak. Not every row has a clone size; where given, it reads once, few, many or a size class.

v_gene: TRBV4-3; abundance: .; j_gene: TRBJ1-1; d_gene: .; CDR3aa: CASSQDQGLNTEAFF; CDR3nt: TGCGCCAGCAGCCAAGATCAGGGATTGAACACTGAAGCTTTCTTT
v_gene: TRBV2; abundance: .; j_gene: TRBJ2-7; d_gene: TRBD2; CDR3aa: CANLAGVTPPYEQYF; CDR3nt: TGTGCCAATCTAGCGGGAGTAACCCCTCCCTACGAGCAGTACTTC
v_gene: TRBV19; abundance: .; j_gene: TRBJ1-5; d_gene: .; CDR3aa: CASVEPGLNQPQHF; CDR3nt: TGTGCCAGTGTGGAGCCGGGACTCAATCAGCCCCAGCATTTT
v_gene: TRBV9; abundance: .; j_gene: TRBJ2-2; d_gene: TRBD1; CDR3aa: CASSAPGQGVGELFF; CDR3nt: TGTGCCAGCAGCGCCCCGGGACAGGGTGTCGGGGAGCTGTTTTTT
v_gene: TRBV11-2; abundance: .; j_gene: TRBJ2-1; d_gene: TRBD2; CDR3aa: CASSQGLAAIDEQFF; CDR3nt: TGTGCCAGCAGCCAGGGACTAGCGGCCATCGATGAGCAGTTCTTC
v_gene: TRBV4-3; abundance: .; j_gene: TRBJ1-4; d_gene: .; CDR3aa: CASSQDSGRELFF; CDR3nt: TGCGCCAGCAGCCAAGATTCCGGGAGGGAACTGTTTTTT
v_gene: TRBV7-3; abundance: many; j_gene: TRBJ1-1; d_gene: TRBD1; CDR3aa: CASSVTAGGTEAFF; CDR3nt: TGTGCCAGCAGCGTAACCGCAGGGGGCACTGAAGCTTTCTTT
v_gene: TRBV27; abundance: once; j_gene: TRBJ1-1; d_gene: .; CDR3aa: CASSSSSNTEAFF; CDR3nt: TGTGCCAGCAGTTCCTCCTCGAACACTGAAGCTTTCTTT
v_gene: TRBV11-2; abundance: .; j_gene: TRBJ2-3; d_gene: .; CDR3aa: CASSPPGTTSTDTQYF; CDR3nt: TGTGCCAGCAGCCCGCCCGGGACAACTAGCACAGATACGCAGTATTTT
v_gene: TRBV19; abundance: .; j_gene: TRBJ2-7; d_gene: .; CDR3aa: CASSIFLSSSYEQYF; CDR3nt: TGTGCCAGTAGTATATTTCTGTCGAGCTCCTACGAGCAGTACTTC
v_gene: TRBV28; abundance: .; j_gene: TRBJ2-4; d_gene: TRBD2; CDR3aa: CASSFPTSGSKNIQYF; CDR3nt: TGTGCCAGCAGTTTCCCTACTAGCGGTTCCAAAAACATTCAGTACTTC
v_gene: TRBV6-6; abundance: .; j_gene: TRBJ2-3; d_gene: TRBD1; CDR3aa: CASSYAGGLADTQYF; CDR3nt: TGTGCCAGCAGTTACGCAGGGGGTCTGGCAGATACGCAGTATTTT
v_gene: TRBV18; abundance: .; j_gene: TRBJ2-3; d_gene: TRBD1; CDR3aa: CASSIEDRGTDTQYF; CDR3nt: TGTGCCAGCTCAATAGAGGACAGGGGCACAGATACGCAGTATTTT
v_gene: TRBV27; abundance: once; j_gene: TRBJ1-5; d_gene: .; CDR3aa: CASSFLSNQPQHF; CDR3nt: TGTGCCAGCAGTTTCTTGAGCAATCAGCCCCAGCATTTT
v_gene: TRBV9; abundance: .; j_gene: TRBJ2-7; d_gene: .; CDR3aa: CASSPAGDFSYEQYF; CDR3nt: TGTGCCAGCAGCCCCGCCGGGGACTTCTCCTACGAGCAGTACTTC
v_gene: TRBV18; abundance: .; j_gene: TRBJ1-1; d_gene: .; CDR3aa: CASSPHQGFDTEAFF; CDR3nt: TGTGCCAGCTCACCGCACCAGGGTTTCGACACTGAAGCTTTCTTT
v_gene: TRBV30; abundance: few; j_gene: TRBJ1-1; d_gene: TRBD1; CDR3aa: CAWSQGDEAFF; CDR3nt: TGTGCCTGGAGTCAGGGGGACGAAGCTTTCTTT